Listed below are T cell receptor beta chains from one sample, sequenced in a study of glioma-infiltrating T cells. TCRdb itself ran the multiplex PCR reads through MiXCR, one entry per CDR3 protein. The sample carries about 380,000 distinct CDR3 sequences, about 40% recorded once. The sample comprised glioma tissue, nonneoplastic brain tissue, or PBMCs (not recorded which). All receptors come from a human donor with low-grade glioma or glioblastoma, undergoing nonglioma brain surgery, or in good health (not recorded which). The CDR3 runs from the conserved cysteine through the conserved F or W. Fields, in order: J gene, V gene, CDR3 protein.

j_gene: TRBJ2-6
v_gene: TRBV25-1
CDR3aa: CASSPVQGRSTGANVLTF

j_gene: TRBJ2-7
v_gene: TRBV12-3/TRBV12-4
CDR3aa: CASGTGPSYEQYF

j_gene: TRBJ2-1
v_gene: TRBV28
CDR3aa: CASKEGGGYEQFF

j_gene: TRBJ1-6
v_gene: TRBV11-2
CDR3aa: CASSDGRDNSPLHF

j_gene: TRBJ2-1
v_gene: TRBV7-3
CDR3aa: CASSSGLDNEQFF

j_gene: TRBJ1-5
v_gene: TRBV6-1
CDR3aa: CASFWDRNSNQPQHF

j_gene: TRBJ2-6
v_gene: TRBV18
CDR3aa: CASSGTARDVLTF

j_gene: TRBJ1-1
v_gene: TRBV6-2/TRBV6-3
CDR3aa: CASSLRTAGAFF

j_gene: TRBJ2-3
v_gene: TRBV30
CDR3aa: CAWRIPGSTDTQYF

j_gene: TRBJ2-3
v_gene: TRBV27
CDR3aa: CASSTWSAGALSTDTQYF

j_gene: TRBJ2-3
v_gene: TRBV12-3/TRBV12-4
CDR3aa: CASSLPPGWGDQSTDTQYF

j_gene: TRBJ1-1
v_gene: TRBV7-9
CDR3aa: CASSFFWNTEAFF

j_gene: TRBJ1-2
v_gene: TRBV20-1
CDR3aa: CSARGTNYGYTF

j_gene: TRBJ2-1
v_gene: TRBV27
CDR3aa: CASSPDGNNEQFF

j_gene: TRBJ1-5
v_gene: TRBV24-1
CDR3aa: CATSDLPGDQPQHF

j_gene: TRBJ2-6
v_gene: TRBV27
CDR3aa: CASSLRLSGANVLTF

j_gene: TRBJ2-1
v_gene: TRBV7-9
CDR3aa: CASSLVAGVGHEQFF

j_gene: TRBJ1-1
v_gene: TRBV20-1
CDR3aa: CSASAEPLVNTEAFF

j_gene: TRBJ1-5
v_gene: TRBV7-2
CDR3aa: CASSLVADSNQPQHF

j_gene: TRBJ1-5
v_gene: TRBV27
CDR3aa: CASSPWEGVGNQPQHF

j_gene: TRBJ2-7
v_gene: TRBV27
CDR3aa: CASTGWGTYEQYF

j_gene: TRBJ1-1
v_gene: TRBV28
CDR3aa: CASSPDRPNTEAFF

j_gene: TRBJ2-7
v_gene: TRBV7-6
CDR3aa: CASSVSDLAYEQYF

j_gene: TRBJ1-5
v_gene: TRBV28
CDR3aa: CASSSRDREGQPQHF

j_gene: TRBJ2-5
v_gene: TRBV15
CDR3aa: CATSRGPGPGETQYF

j_gene: TRBJ1-2
v_gene: TRBV6-1
CDR3aa: CAIAERGFGYGYTF

j_gene: TRBJ1-6
v_gene: TRBV25-1
CDR3aa: CASSDGAPSWNSPLHF

j_gene: TRBJ2-1
v_gene: TRBV27
CDR3aa: CASSHGTGYNEQFF

j_gene: TRBJ2-7
v_gene: TRBV28
CDR3aa: CASSTGRLAGEPYKQYF

j_gene: TRBJ2-5
v_gene: TRBV4-3
CDR3aa: CASSQSRWGGETQYF

j_gene: TRBJ1-5
v_gene: TRBV6-2/TRBV6-3
CDR3aa: CASSQRQGDGNQPQHF

j_gene: TRBJ2-7
v_gene: TRBV6-1
CDR3aa: CASSSIGLSSYEQYF

j_gene: TRBJ2-7
v_gene: TRBV2
CDR3aa: CAIRGPGDKGDLTYEQYF

j_gene: TRBJ2-1
v_gene: TRBV6-1
CDR3aa: CARSARGRSYNEQFF